This TCR beta chain was sequenced in a study of identical twins. Donors uniformly comprised healthy Caucasians. To note about this clonotype: Its antigen is not known.

Notes on the study in general: Beta clonotypes that were abundant in cord blood contained fewer insertions, a pattern absent from memory repertoires.

TCRdb analysed the 5' RACE reads with MiXCR anew, one entry per CDR3 protein. The table has 450,000 to 600,000 distinct CDR3 sequences, around 22% seen once. The CDR3 has 17 residues. The germline CDR1 and CDR2 sequences are MNHNS and SASEGT. The germline V and J ends were trimmed by 6 bases and 5 bases, with 23 bases remaining between them. This sample also belongs to another study, concerning yellow fever vaccine responses in identical twins.

The receptor comes from a woman between 18 and 30 years old in good health. The V gene is TRBV6-1, the J gene TRBJ2-1; D unresolved. Sequencing was performed on CD4+ T cells sorted from blood. In DNA, the CDR3 is TGTGCCAGCAGCGACAAGCTCCTGAGTGCAGGTCACAATGAGCAGTTCTTC. Residues: CASSDKLLSAGHNEQFF.